This is a list of T cell receptor beta chains from one sample in a study of Ad26.COV2.S vaccination and SARS-CoV-2 variants. Sequenced by immunoSEQ multiplex PCR; TCRdb stores in-frame clones only, minus some. The sample records some 350,000 clones, roughly 81% being singletons. The specimen was peripheral blood, collected in a trial of Ad26.COV2.S vaccine versus placebo. These receptors originate from a person aged 18-60 years who received the Ad26.COV2.S COVID-19 vaccine or a placebo. Each CDR3 is given with its conserved first and last residue. Each record gives: clone size, V gene, D gene, J gene, CDR3 DNA, CDR3 protein. The D gene is left open where the match is weak. Expanded clones are given a class, and other clones once, few, many or no size at all.

size: few
V: TRBV7-9
D: TRBD1
J: TRBJ2-7
DNA: TGTGCCAGCAGAACAGGGGGGACCTACGAGCAGTACTTC
CDR3: CASRTGGTYEQYF

size: once
V: TRBV3-1/TRBV3-2
D: .
J: TRBJ1-2
DNA: TGTGCCAGCAGCCAGGGTGAGGCGAGCTATGGCTACACCTTC
CDR3: CASSQGEASYGYTF

size: .
V: TRBV19
D: .
J: TRBJ1-1
DNA: TGTGCCAGTAGTAAACGGGACCCTCAGACTGAAGCTTTCTTT
CDR3: CASSKRDPQTEAFF

size: .
V: TRBV30
D: .
J: TRBJ1-1
DNA: TGTGCCTGGAGGACAATGAACACTGAAGCTTTCTTT
CDR3: CAWRTMNTEAFF

size: .
V: TRBV18
D: TRBD1
J: TRBJ1-6
DNA: TGTGCCAGCTCACCCACCGGGACAGTCAATTCACCCCTCCACTTT
CDR3: CASSPTGTVNSPLHF

size: .
V: TRBV27
D: TRBD1
J: TRBJ1-1
DNA: TGTGCCAGCAGTCCCTGGACAGGGGGCGCAGGGACTGAAGCTTTCTTT
CDR3: CASSPWTGGAGTEAFF

size: .
V: TRBV7-2
D: .
J: TRBJ2-2
DNA: TGTGCCAGCAGCCTAAACACCGGGGAGCTGTTTTTT
CDR3: CASSLNTGELFF

size: .
V: TRBV27
D: TRBD1
J: TRBJ2-7
DNA: TGTGCCAGCAAAAACAGGGGGCGCGAGCAGTACTTC
CDR3: CASKNRGREQYF

size: .
V: TRBV15
D: .
J: TRBJ2-7
DNA: TGTGCCACCAGCAGAGTCGGAGGGAGCTCCTACGAGCAGTACTTC
CDR3: CATSRVGGSSYEQYF

size: .
V: TRBV9
D: TRBD1
J: TRBJ1-2
DNA: TGTGCCAGCAGTATAAGGACAGGGGAATTCTATGGCTACACCTTC
CDR3: CASSIRTGEFYGYTF

size: .
V: TRBV6-5
D: .
J: TRBJ2-7
DNA: TGTGCCAGCAGTTATTCCCCAGCTAGCCCCTACGAGCAGTACTTC
CDR3: CASSYSPASPYEQYF

size: .
V: TRBV2
D: .
J: TRBJ1-6
DNA: TGTGCCATCCAGCGGGTACTTAATTCACCCCTCCACTTT
CDR3: CAIQRVLNSPLHF

size: .
V: TRBV7-2
D: TRBD2
J: TRBJ2-7
DNA: TGTGCCAGCATCCCCTTAGATCGGCTAGCGGGGTCATACGAGCAGTACTTC
CDR3: CASIPLDRLAGSYEQYF

size: few
V: TRBV28
D: TRBD2
J: TRBJ2-5
DNA: TGTGCCAGCATCGGACGACAGGGAGTTAGGACTAGCGGGAGATCGGAGACCCAGTACTTC
CDR3: CASIGRQGVRTSGRSETQYF

size: .
V: TRBV18
D: .
J: TRBJ1-1
DNA: TGTGCCAGCTCACCACACGAGGGATTGAACACTGAAGCTTTCTTT
CDR3: CASSPHEGLNTEAFF

size: .
V: TRBV24-1
D: TRBD2
J: TRBJ2-3
DNA: TGTGCCACCAGTGACCATGGGACTAGCGGGAGAGCAGATACGCAGTATTTT
CDR3: CATSDHGTSGRADTQYF

size: .
V: TRBV10-3
D: TRBD1
J: TRBJ2-7
DNA: TGTGCCATCAGTGCCGGGACAGGGGCATCCTACGAGCAGTACTTC
CDR3: CAISAGTGASYEQYF